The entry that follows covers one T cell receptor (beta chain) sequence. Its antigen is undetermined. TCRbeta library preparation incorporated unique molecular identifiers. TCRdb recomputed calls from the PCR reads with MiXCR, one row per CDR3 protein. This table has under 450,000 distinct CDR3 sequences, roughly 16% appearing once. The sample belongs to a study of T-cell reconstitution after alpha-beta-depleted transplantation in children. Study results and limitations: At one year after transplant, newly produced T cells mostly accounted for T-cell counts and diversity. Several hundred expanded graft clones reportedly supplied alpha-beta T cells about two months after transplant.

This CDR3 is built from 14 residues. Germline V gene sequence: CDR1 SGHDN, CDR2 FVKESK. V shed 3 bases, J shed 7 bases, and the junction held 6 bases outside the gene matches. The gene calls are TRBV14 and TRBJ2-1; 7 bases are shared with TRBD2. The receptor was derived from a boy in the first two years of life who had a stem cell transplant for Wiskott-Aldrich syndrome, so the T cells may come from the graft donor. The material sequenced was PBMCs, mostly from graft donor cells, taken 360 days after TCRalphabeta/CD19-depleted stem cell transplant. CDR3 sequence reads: CASSQEGGRNEQFF. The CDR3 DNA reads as TGTGCCAGCAGCCAGGAGGGAGGGCGAAATGAGCAGTTCTTC. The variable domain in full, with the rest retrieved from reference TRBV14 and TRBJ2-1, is EAGVTQFPSHSVIEKGQTVTLRCDPISGHDNLYWYRRVMGKEIKFLLHFVKESKQDESGMPNNRFLAERTGGTYSTLKVQPAELEDSGVYFCASSQEGGRNEQFFGPGTRLTVL.